This T cell receptor (beta chain) was captured in a study of T cell responses to AZD1222 COVID-19 vaccine. Comments on this clone: Its specificity is not known.

Germline V gene sequence: CDR1 LGHNA, CDR2 YSLEER. CDR3 length equals 14 residues. Trimming left V 0 bases short and J 6 bases short, with 9 bases between. Generated by immunoSEQ multiplex PCR, the TCRdb table keeps only in-frame clones and is missing some. Altogether about 190,000 clones are present, approximately 91% being singletons, with the ten largest covering approximately 0.98%. Whole-study results and caveats: Unmutated variant regions are reportedly the target of nearly half of TCRs that are spike-specific. Researchers report vaccine-associated CD4 TCRs spanning spike, with dominance at 160-218 and 743-854.

The clonotype originates from an adult in good health. Specimen: peripheral blood, collected on day 0 of AZD1222 vaccination. The rearrangement uses TRBV4-3 and TRBJ2-1, with D hard to call. CDR3 DNA sequence: TGCGCCAGCAGCCAAGAGATAGCCAGCAATGAGCAGTTCTTC. Encoded protein: CASSQEIASNEQFF.